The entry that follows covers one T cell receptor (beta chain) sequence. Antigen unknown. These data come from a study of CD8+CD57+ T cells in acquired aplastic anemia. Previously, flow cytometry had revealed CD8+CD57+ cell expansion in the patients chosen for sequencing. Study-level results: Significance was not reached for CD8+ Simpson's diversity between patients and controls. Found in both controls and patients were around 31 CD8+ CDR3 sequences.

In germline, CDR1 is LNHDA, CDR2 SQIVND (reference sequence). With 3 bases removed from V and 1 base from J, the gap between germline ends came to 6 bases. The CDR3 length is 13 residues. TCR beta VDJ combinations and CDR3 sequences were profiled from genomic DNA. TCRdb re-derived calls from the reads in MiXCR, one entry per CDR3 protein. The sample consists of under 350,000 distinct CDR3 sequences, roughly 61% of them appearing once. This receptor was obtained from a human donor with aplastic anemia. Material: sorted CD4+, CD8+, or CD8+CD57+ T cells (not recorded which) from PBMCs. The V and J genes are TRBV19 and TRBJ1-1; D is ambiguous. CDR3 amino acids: CASSIVPNTEAFF. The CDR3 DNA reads TGTGCCAGTAGTATTGTGCCGAACACTGAAGCTTTCTTT.